One and the same sample provided the 18 T cell receptor beta chains below, sequenced in a study of regulatory T cells in long-lasting Graves disease. Construction of the TCR beta libraries employed iRepertoire HTBI primers in conjunction with Arm-PCR of CDR3 regions. MiXCR, run by TCRdb on the multiplex PCR reads, gives a single entry per CDR3 protein. The profile shows some 240,000 distinct CDR3 sequences, approximately 18% of them singletons. The time point was: newly diagnosed GD, antithyroid drugs for less than 3 months. PBMCs were the source of the RNA used for TCR sequencing. This sample also belongs to another study, concerning T cells in Graves' hyperthyroidism and ophthalmopathy.

The sequencing used peripheral blood mononuclear cells (PBMCs), collected at new diagnosis, from a patient treated with antithyroid drugs. Every receptor here comes from a woman in her 30s with Graves disease.

The table lists this clonotype with many counts. The genes are TRBV28 and TRBJ2-3; TRBD2 matches at 12 bases. The V and J ends lost 8 bases and 6 bases, in that order; junction bases with no gene match: 6. This CDR3 has 14 amino acids. Germline V lookup: CDR1 MDHEN, CDR2 SYDVKM. The chain's CDR3 is CASARTSGKDTQYF. DNA of the CDR3: TGTGCCAGCGCCCGGACTAGCGGGAAGGATACGCAGTATTTT.

There are many counts of this clonotype. The genes are TRBV6-1 and TRBJ2-5, with 9 bases lining up with TRBD2. V dropped 7 bases and J dropped 5; count of bases not matched to a gene: 8. Germline V gives CDR1 MNHNS, CDR2 SASEGT. CDR3 length equals 14 residues. CDR3 DNA: TGTGCCAGCACCTTAGCGGGGGTAAGGGAGACCCAGTACTTC. Translated, it gives CASTLAGVRETQYF.

In its sample, this clonotype was seen many times. The J gene is TRBJ1-2, the V gene TRBV18; 8 bases are a match to TRBD1. The germline V gene encodes CDR1 KGHSH and CDR2 LQKENI. The CDR3 sequence is 15 residues long. Trimming took 3 bases from V and 2 from J; bases not matched to a gene: 5. This CDR3 reads CASSPPGQANYGYTF. CDR3 nucleotide sequence: TGTGCCAGCTCACCGCCGGGACAGGCCAACTATGGCTACACCTTC.

Only a few counts were recorded for this clonotype. The chain employs TRBV30 and TRBJ1-5; unclear D gene. The germline V gene encodes CDR1 GTSNPN and CDR2 SVGIG (reference sequence). The CDR3 runs 14 residues. V was shortened by 1 base and J by 0 bases, with 7 bases between the two germline ends. The CDR3 protein is CAWSAGSSNQPQHF. In DNA, the CDR3 is TGTGCCTGGAGTGCCGGGAGTAGCAATCAGCCCCAGCATTTT.

This clonotype was detected many times. The chain has TRBV2 and TRBJ1-1, with D possibly being TRBD1 (5 bases). The CDR3 is 14 residues long. With 6 bases removed from V and 0 bases from J, the gap between germline ends came to 11 bases. Germline CDR1 SNHLY, CDR2 FYNNEI. Here the CDR3 DNA reads TGTGCCAGCAGGCGGGGACTGATGAACACTGAAGCTTTCTTT. Protein sequence: CASRRGLMNTEAFF.

This clonotype was counted at least ten times. This chain connects TRBV20-1 to TRBJ1-2, with 7 bases lining up with TRBD1. The length of the CDR3 is 13 residues. Germline V CDR1 and CDR2: DFQATT, SNEGSKA (reference sequence). The trim removed 3 bases at V and 2 bases at J, leaving 3 bases unmatched. The CDR3 sequence is CSASTRGNYGYTF. The CDR3 bases are TGCAGTGCTAGTACCAGGGGGAACTATGGCTACACCTTC.

J is TRBJ1-6 and V is TRBV7-6; D might be TRBD1 (6 bases). V lost 5 bases and J lost 7, with 12 bases in between. The CDR3 contains 14 residues. Germline loops: CDR1 SGHVS, CDR2 FNYEAQ. The CDR3 region is CASSMRQANSPLHF. For the CDR3, the DNA is TGTGCCAGCAGCATGCGACAGGCCAATTCACCCCTCCACTTT.

This clonotype occurred once. The CDR3 coding sequence is TGTGCCAGCAGTCATACAGGGCCTGTGGGCAATCAGCCCCAGCATTTT. Residues: CASSHTGPVGNQPQHF. The chain joins TRBV12-3 or TRBV12-4 to TRBJ1-5, with a tentative D call TRBD1 (6 bases). The CDR3 is 16 residues long. The V end lost 5 bases, the J end lost 2 bases, and 16 bases lay between the germline ends.

This clonotype was observed many times. This chain uses TRBV24-1 with TRBJ2-1, with 7 bases lining up with TRBD1. J gave up 4 bases and V 7 bases, and 9 bases lay outside the gene matches. CDR1 KGHDR and CDR2 SFDVKD come from the germline V gene. CDR3 length equals 15 residues. The CDR3 loop is CATSAPTGIYNEQFF. The CDR3 DNA reads as TGTGCCACCAGCGCGCCGACAGGGATTTACAATGAGCAGTTCTTC.

This chain uses TRBV11-2 with TRBJ2-3; 14 nucleotides match TRBD2. CDR1 is SGHAT and CDR2 is FQNNGV in the germline V gene. The CDR3 contains 18 residues. J lost 1 base, V lost 5 bases, and 8 bases had no gene match. CDR3 loop: CASSQGTSGSVGTDTQYF. CDR3 DNA sequence: TGTGCCAGCAGCCAAGGGACTAGCGGGAGTGTCGGCACAGATACGCAGTATTTT.

This clonotype showed up many times. This rearrangement joins TRBV5-1 to TRBJ2-7; the D gene is possibly TRBD2 (5 bases). CDR3 length: 16 residues. V lost 0 bases to trimming and J lost 0 bases, with 13 bases between them. The germline V gene has CDR1 SGHRS and CDR2 YFSETQ. CDR3 bases: TGCGCCAGCAGCTTGGTCAGCGGCCCCTACTCCTACGAGCAGTACTTC. This sequence encodes CASSLVSGPYSYEQYF.

This clonotype was detected only a few times. The chain has TRBV4-2 and TRBJ1-4; a weak D match, TRBD1 (5 bases). The V gene's germline CDR1 is LGHNA and CDR2 YNFKEQ. The CDR3 length is 14 residues. Trimming cost V 1 base and J 7 bases, with 10 bases left between them. The CDR3 nucleotides read TGTGCCAGCAGCCAAGCCCAGGGACGTGAAAAACTGTTTTTT. Translated: CASSQAQGREKLFF.

This clonotype came up many times. V gene TRBV25-1 combines with J gene TRBJ1-3; D remains ambiguous. The CDR3 extends over 17 amino acids. Per the germline V gene, CDR1 is MGHDK and CDR2 is SYGVNS. Trimming took 1 base from V and 0 from J, leaving 13 bases between them. The CDR3 DNA reads as TGTGCCAGCAGTGAATTGCGCAGATACGGCTCTGGAAACACCATATATTTT. This encodes CASSELRRYGSGNTIYF.

The V and J genes are TRBV12-3 or TRBV12-4 and TRBJ1-2; TRBD1 agrees at 8 bases. This CDR3 is 15 amino acids long. Trimming cost V 5 bases and J 4 bases; bases outside gene matches: 9. The CDR3 DNA reads as TGTGCCAGCAGTCGAACAGGGGGGAAGGTCTATGGCTACACCTTC. It codes for CASSRTGGKVYGYTF.

Many counts were recorded for this clonotype. The chain combines TRBV2 with TRBJ2-2; maybe TRBD1 (5 bases). The germline V and J ends were trimmed by 4 bases and 6 bases, with 9 bases remaining between them. The CDR3 loop spans 13 amino acids. Germline CDR1 SNHLY, CDR2 FYNNEI. The CDR3 bases are TGTGCCAGCAGTGTCGAAGGGGCCGGGGAGCTGTTTTTT. Protein: CASSVEGAGELFF. The full variable domain, with the rest looked up from reference TRBV2 and TRBJ2-2, is EPEVTQTPSHQVTQMGQEVILRCVPISNHLYFYWYRQILGQKVEFLVSFYNNEISEKSEIFDDQFSVERPDGSNFTLKIRSTKLEDSAMYFCASSVEGAGELFFGEGSRLTVL.

This clonotype has a single count. One base away lies a much larger clone, so this may be a sequencing read error. The CDR3 does not end in the conserved phenylalanine or tryptophan, so this is likely a read error. The chain links TRBV20-1 to TRBJ2-3, with 8 bases matching TRBD1. The CDR3 has 16 residues. The V gene's germline CDR1 is DFQATT and CDR2 SNEGSKA (reference sequence). V was pared by 1 base and J by 4 bases, with 10 bases of the junction left unmatched. The CDR3 is CSARGGTGKRADTQYS. The CDR3 DNA sequence: TGCAGTGCTAGAGGGGGGACAGGTAAAAGGGCAGATACGCAGTATTCT.

This clonotype turned up a few times. J is TRBJ1-1 and V is TRBV7-8; no clear D. Trimming removed 7 bases from V and 2 bases from J, with 14 bases in between. CDR3 size: 14 residues. Germline V gene lookup returns CDR1 SGHVS and CDR2 FQNEAQ. CDR3 in DNA: TGTGCCAGCATGGTGAGACGTACAAACACTGAAGCTTTCTTT. Protein product: CASMVRRTNTEAFF.

In this sample, this clonotype turned up many times. The V gene is TRBV19, the J gene TRBJ1-6; 10 bases map to TRBD1. J lost 10 bases, V lost 4 bases, and 4 bases had no gene match. The CDR3 totals 14 residues. Germline-derived CDR1 and CDR2 are LNHDA and SQIVND (reference sequence). DNA for the CDR3: TGTGCCAGTAGTAGCGGACAGGGGGGCTCACCCCTCCACTTT. Residues: CASSSGQGGSPLHF.